Sequencing of this T cell receptor beta chain was carried out in a study of T cells in Graves' hyperthyroidism and ophthalmopathy (dated by TCRdb to between 2017 and 2020). As for the study more broadly: Peripheral blood was collected at initial diagnosis, before any treatment. Thyroid tissue and blood T-cell repertoires from roughly 6 Graves' hyperthyroidism patients were also compared in the study. Prospective prediction of ophthalmopathy was tested in an independent validation cohort of some 20 hyperthyroidism patients and 15 to 17 patients who later progressed to ophthalmopathy. After sampling, hyperthyroidism patients received methimazole starting at 30 mg daily, and ophthalmopathy patients received high-dose intravenous methylprednisolone. A discovery cohort of fewer than 110 patients, about 40 with Graves' ophthalmopathy and 55 to 60 with stable Graves' hyperthyroidism, was used to find distinguishing TCR V-J signatures. The 85 to 100 discovery patients were divided at random into training and test sets in a 7:3 ratio. According to the paper, TCR Vbeta CDR3 sequencing was carried out on some 130 peripheral blood samples, which came from around 43 ophthalmopathy, around 75 hyperthyroidism and roughly 17 progressor patients.

The TCR beta CDR3 regions were amplified from RNA transcripts. The first round of RT-PCR for the TCR CDR3 was performed with the HTBI primer set and the Qiagen OneStep RT-PCR kit. A second multiplex PCR round built the libraries, followed by size selection and purification. The libraries were sequenced on an Illumina HiSeq2000 using paired-end 100 bp reads. On the authors' methods: SOAPnuke was used to process the raw data, throwing out any read that contained adapters or uncalled bases, had a mean Phred below 15, or lacked an exact constant-primer or identifier match. High-quality paired reads were merged using COPE v1.2.5, and each unique nucleotide sequence was defined as a clonotype. MiTCR v1.1 was used to align the clonotypes against IMGT TRBV, TRBD and TRBJ reference segments. Analysis was restricted to V-J combinations with a frequency above 0.0001, which covered 98% to 99.2% of repertoires. A TCS score was defined as the ratio of F50 (clonal expansion) to E x V (chaos), with BLOSUM62-based TCRdist applied between CDR3 peptides within each V-J. Welch's t-statistics and random forest reduced around 520 V-J features to roughly 13, which were used in a naive Bayes classifier (R e1071). TCRdb redid the processing of the public reads, applying fastp at Q25 and MiXCR, and retained in-frame beta chains. Merged by CDR3 protein, the rows form single entries marked with the most common genes and DNA. The authors' filters were not applied to this entry. The table for this sample lists some 600,000 distinct CDR3 sequences; about 14% of them were counted only once. Almost 6% of the sample comes from the top ten.

Hyperthyroidism patients were newly diagnosed, had a disease duration of under 2 months, and were aged 18 to 65 years. Exclusion was applied to patients with uncontrolled infections, other autoimmune diseases, pregnancy or lactation. Diagnoses were based on clinical symptoms, serum thyroxine and TRAb, thyroid ultrasound and orbital computed tomography. Blood from progressor patients was drawn when they were first diagnosed with hyperthyroidism, before any ophthalmopathy symptoms appeared. Ficoll-Paque density gradient centrifugation was used to isolate PBMCs from 9.5 to 10 ml of fresh peripheral blood. Progressor patients were defined as those initially diagnosed with Graves' hyperthyroidism in whom ophthalmopathy developed during follow-up. Trizol reagent was used to extract total RNA, and RNA quality was then checked on an Agilent 2100 Bioanalyzer. The germline V gene yields SGHRS for CDR1 and YFSETQ for CDR2. The cysteine opens and the phenylalanine closes a CDR3 of 17 amino acids. Left in the record is the CDR3 DNA by itself, 51 bases read in frame from the first base. V loses 0 bases, J loses 0 bases, and the germline ends lie 14 bases apart.

Overall study outcomes, separate from this receptor: No statistical method was used to fix the sample size in advance, and group allocation was not hidden from the investigators. Most expanded thyroid clonotypes (frequency above 0.001) were also found in blood, which suggests that blood repertoires may mirror thyroid immune responses. Ophthalmopathy was separated from stable hyperthyroidism by a 13 V-J signature model, with around 90% sensitivity and 81% to 82% specificity obtained in cross-validation and 80%/75% obtained in testing. In validation, the model predicted progression to ophthalmopathy a median of about 6 months before onset, with roughly 68% sensitivity and almost 75% specificity.

This clonotype has more than one count but fewer than ten. Its specific antigen is unknown. No much larger clonotype is one base removed from it; base qualities were not supplied. The receptor was derived from a woman younger than 45 with Graves' hyperthyroidism that later progressed to Graves' ophthalmopathy. Sequencing was carried out using blood. The sequence is built from TRBV5-1 and TRBJ2-3; the D gene could be TRBD1 or TRBD2, each one agreeing over 5 bases. CDR3 protein: CASSLGRDWGSTDTQYF. The nucleotides are TGCGCCAGCAGCTTGGGCAGGGATTGGGGGAGCACAGATACGCAGTATTTT. With the rest looked up from the reference TRBV5-1 and TRBJ2-3 genes rather than sequenced, the full variable domain is KAGVTQTPRYLIKTRGQQVTLSCSPISGHRSVSWYQQTPGQGLQFLFEYFSETQRNKGNFPGRFSGRQFSNSRSEMNVSTLELGDSALYLCASSLGRDWGSTDTQYFGPGTRLTVL.